Listed below are T cell receptor beta chains from one sample, sequenced in a study of OX40 agonist ivuxolimab in advanced cancers. Produced via immunoSEQ multiplex PCR; TCRdb's table is partial and in-frame only. The top ten clones hold around 2.5% of a sample with about 95,000 clones, roughly 90% of them seen once. The specimen comprised CD4+ or CD8+ T cells sorted from blood, sampled in a trial of the OX40 agonist ivuxolimab. All receptors derive from an adult with an advanced solid tumor such as melanoma, head and neck, liver or kidney cancer. Both conserved end residues are part of each CDR3. Some rows mark clone size as missing; the rest say once, few, many or name a class of expanded clone.

size: -; J: TRBJ2-7; length: 11; V: TRBV7-9; CDR3: CASSLGTEQYF
size: -; J: TRBJ1-2; length: 14; V: TRBV11-3; CDR3: CASSLSGGMNGYTF
size: -; J: TRBJ1-4; length: 16; V: TRBV7-2; CDR3: CASSPLRVRTNEKLFF
size: -; J: TRBJ1-1; length: 12; V: TRBV11-3; CDR3: CASSSGSGQAFF
size: -; J: TRBJ2-2; length: 16; V: TRBV11-3; CDR3: CASSLGSGGGSRELFF
size: -; J: TRBJ2-2; length: 14; V: TRBV19; CDR3: CATVGPVGTGELFF
size: -; J: TRBJ2-7; length: 15; V: TRBV6-1; CDR3: CASSDGNSPPYEQYF
size: -; J: TRBJ1-1; length: 13; V: TRBV28; CDR3: CASSDTMNTEAFF
size: -; J: TRBJ2-7; length: 14; V: TRBV10-3; CDR3: CAISGRDGPREQYF
size: -; J: TRBJ2-5; length: 16; V: TRBV11-2; CDR3: CASSLVSTVYQETQYF
size: medium-sized; J: TRBJ1-1; length: 13; V: TRBV15; CDR3: CATTEDMNTEAFF
size: -; J: TRBJ1-3; length: 13; V: TRBV9; CDR3: CASSPPSGNTIYF
size: -; J: TRBJ2-7; length: 16; V: TRBV19; CDR3: CASSRGVAGSQGEQYF
size: -; J: TRBJ2-6; length: 13; V: TRBV7-3; CDR3: CASGGFGANVLTF
size: -; J: TRBJ1-4; length: 14; V: TRBV4-1; CDR3: CASSQGEVGEKLFF
size: -; J: TRBJ1-3; length: 15; V: TRBV7-9; CDR3: CASSLGLLSGNTIYF
size: -; J: TRBJ2-7; length: 16; V: TRBV28; CDR3: CASSTRHGGVRYEQYF
size: -; J: TRBJ2-2; length: 14; V: TRBV5-1; CDR3: CASSLGMNTGELFF
size: once; J: TRBJ2-1; length: 14; V: TRBV29-1; CDR3: CSVGWSSGRYEQFF
size: -; J: TRBJ1-2; length: 16; V: TRBV28; CDR3: CASSALLPGTGGSYTF
size: once; J: TRBJ1-4; length: 17; V: TRBV18; CDR3: CASSPQGGGQANEKLFF
size: -; J: TRBJ2-3; length: 15; V: TRBV10-3; CDR3: CAISLGQPRGDTQYF